The rows below give T cell receptor beta chains drawn from one sample of a study of blood T cell repertoires in COVID-19. The method was immunoSEQ multiplex PCR; TCRdb's version includes in-frame clones alone and lacks a portion of them. The table includes approximately 350,000 clones, around nine tenths detected once. Input material: peripheral blood. Receptor source: a woman younger than 35 who had recovered from COVID-19. CDR3s include the opening cysteine and the closing phenylalanine or tryptophan. The order of the fields is D gene, V gene, clone size, J gene, CDR3 DNA, CDR3 protein. D genes are given only for firm matches. Rows may omit the clone size; those that give it use once, few, many or a size class.

.	TRBV5-6	.	TRBJ2-6	TGTGCCAGCAGCTTGGGCGTCGGAGGGTATGCTGGGGCCAACGTCCTGACTTTC	CASSLGVGGYAGANVLTF
TRBD2	TRBV20-1	.	TRBJ2-1	TGCAGTGCTAGTTCGCTTAGCGGGAGCTCCTACAATGAGCAGTTCTTC	CSASSLSGSSYNEQFF
.	TRBV27	.	TRBJ1-5	TGTGCCAGCAGTTTATCGGGCATAAATCAGCCCCAGCATTTT	CASSLSGINQPQHF
.	TRBV7-6	.	TRBJ2-1	TGTGCCAGCAGCTTACAACCACCTAGCAGAGCGCCCGCGTCCAATGAGCAGTTCTTC	CASSLQPPSRAPASNEQFF
.	TRBV7-6	once	TRBJ2-1	TGTGCCAGCAGCTTAGCAGGGGCTCCCTACAATGAGCAGTTCTTC	CASSLAGAPYNEQFF
.	TRBV24-1	.	TRBJ1-2	TGTGCCACCAGTGAACCAGGGTACTATGGCTACACCTTC	CATSEPGYYGYTF
.	TRBV7-2	.	TRBJ1-5	TGTGCCAGCAGCTTAGGCAGGTATAGCAATCAGCCCCAGCATTTT	CASSLGRYSNQPQHF
TRBD1	TRBV29-1	.	TRBJ2-1	TGCAGCGTTGAGGCCGGGACAGGGGGACCTTATGGTGACAATGAGCAGTTCTTC	CSVEAGTGGPYGDNEQFF
.	TRBV7-9	.	TRBJ2-3	TGTGCCAGCAGCTTAGGACTAGGGGTCACAGATACGCAGTATTTT	CASSLGLGVTDTQYF
.	TRBV5-5	.	TRBJ1-4	TGTGCCAGCACCACCGGCGGCGCAGGAGGGGAGGAAAAACTGTTTTTT	CASTTGGAGGEEKLFF
.	TRBV24-1	.	TRBJ2-1	TGTGCCACCAGTGCCCGGGTTTCCTACAATGAGCAGTTCTTC	CATSARVSYNEQFF
TRBD1	TRBV6-5	.	TRBJ2-5	TGTGCCAGCAGTTCCTACTCGACAGGGGGCAGGGAGACCCAGTACTTC	CASSSYSTGGRETQYF
TRBD2	TRBV7-8	.	TRBJ2-3	TGTGCCAGCAGCCGGGACTACCTCACCTCAGATACGCAGTATTTT	CASSRDYLTSDTQYF
.	TRBV27	.	TRBJ1-1	TGTGCCAGCAGTTTATATAGGCAAACTACGACTGAAGCTTTCTTT	CASSLYRQTTTEAFF
TRBD2	TRBV7-2	.	TRBJ2-1	TGTGCCAGCAGCCCACCAGGGACTACCCCGTGGAATGAGCAGTTCTTC	CASSPPGTTPWNEQFF
TRBD2	TRBV2	.	TRBJ2-2	TGTGCCAGTAAGGGGACTAGCGGGAGTGCCGGGGAGCTGTTTTTT	CASKGTSGSAGELFF
TRBD2	TRBV7-9	.	TRBJ2-1	TGTGCCAGCAGCCCGACCGGGACTAGCATCTATAGACAGTTCTTC	CASSPTGTSIYRQFF
.	TRBV9	.	TRBJ1-6	TGTGCCAGCAGGAAGGGGCCTGACCTGGGTTCACCCCTCCACTTT	CASRKGPDLGSPLHF
.	TRBV19	.	TRBJ1-2	TGTGTAACAGGGAGAGGTGACTATGGCTACACCTTC	CVTGRGDYGYTF
TRBD1	TRBV5-5	.	TRBJ1-5	TGTGCCAGCAACCACAGGGGGAATAGCAATCAGCCCCAGCATTTT	CASNHRGNSNQPQHF
TRBD2	TRBV7-2	.	TRBJ2-5	TGTGCCAGCAGCAGGACTAGCGGGGAAGAGACCCAGTACTTC	CASSRTSGEETQYF
TRBD1	TRBV13	once	TRBJ1-1	TGTGCCAGCAGCTTAGTGGGGGACAGGGGGCAGCCTGAAGCTTTCTTT	CASSLVGDRGQPEAFF
TRBD2	TRBV7-9	.	TRBJ2-3	TGTGCCAGCAGCTTAGCGCTATCGACTAGCGGGAACACAGATACGCAGTATTTT	CASSLALSTSGNTDTQYF